These T cell receptor beta chains were read from a single sample in a study of beta chain features in type 1 diabetes. Sequenced by immunoSEQ multiplex PCR; TCRdb stores in-frame clones only, minus some. Altogether 300,000 to 450,000 clones are present, roughly 21% being singletons, with the ten largest covering 0.044%. The sequencing input was naive CD4+ T cells from blood. All receptors derive from a woman younger than 30 in good health. Each CDR3 is given with its conserved first and last residue. Each record gives: CDR3 protein, CDR3 DNA, D gene, V gene, clone size, J gene. The D gene is left open where the match is weak. Clone size is shown for a subset of rows, as once, few, many or a class of expanded clone.

CDR3: CASSSNDRVEQYF
DNA: TGTGCCAGCAGTTCAAACGACAGGGTCGAGCAGTACTTC
D: TRBD1
V: TRBV6-5
size: few
J: TRBJ2-7

CDR3: CASTDRRGGRAFF
DNA: TGTGCCAGCACCGACCGTAGGGGGGGTCGGGCTTTCTTT
D: NA
V: TRBV5-5
size: NA
J: TRBJ1-1

CDR3: CASSSGTSGYQETQYF
DNA: TGTGCCAGCAGCTCCGGGACTAGCGGGTACCAAGAGACCCAGTACTTC
D: TRBD2
V: TRBV7-2
size: few
J: TRBJ2-5

CDR3: CASSATSGRAGINEQFF
DNA: TGTGCCAGCAGCGCGACTAGCGGGAGGGCCGGGATCAATGAGCAGTTCTTC
D: TRBD2
V: TRBV9
size: once
J: TRBJ2-1

CDR3: CASSGGQANYGYTF
DNA: TGTGCCAGCAGCGGGGGACAGGCTAACTATGGCTACACCTTC
D: TRBD1
V: TRBV7-9
size: NA
J: TRBJ1-2

CDR3: CASSDSGTSSDEQFF
DNA: TGTGCCAGCAGTGACTCCGGGACTAGCAGTGATGAGCAGTTCTTC
D: TRBD2
V: TRBV2
size: few
J: TRBJ2-1

CDR3: CASSGLAGVGGNEQFF
DNA: TGTGCCAGCAGCGGTCTAGCGGGAGTTGGGGGCAATGAGCAGTTCTTC
D: TRBD2
V: TRBV9
size: NA
J: TRBJ2-1

CDR3: CASSTWGSGELFF
DNA: TGCGCCAGCAGCACTTGGGGCTCCGGGGAGCTGTTTTTT
D: NA
V: TRBV5-1
size: NA
J: TRBJ2-2

CDR3: CSVRRDRVTEQYF
DNA: TGCAGCGTTCGTCGGGACAGGGTCACCGAGCAGTACTTC
D: TRBD1
V: TRBV29-1
size: NA
J: TRBJ2-7

CDR3: CASSPLVSDTQYF
DNA: TGTGCCAGCTCACCGTTAGTTTCAGATACGCAGTATTTT
D: NA
V: TRBV18
size: few
J: TRBJ2-3

CDR3: CASSPRLAGGGDTQYF
DNA: TGTGCCAGTAGTCCGAGACTAGCGGGGGGCGGAGATACGCAGTATTTT
D: TRBD2
V: TRBV19
size: NA
J: TRBJ2-3

CDR3: CASSQSTGLAGVRSYEQYF
DNA: TGCGCCAGCAGTCAATCTACCGGACTAGCGGGAGTTCGGTCCTACGAGCAGTACTTC
D: TRBD2
V: TRBV23-1
size: few
J: TRBJ2-7

CDR3: CASSVDRYNSPLHF
DNA: TGTGCCAGCAGTGTCGACAGATATAATTCACCCCTCCACTTT
D: NA
V: TRBV2
size: few
J: TRBJ1-6

CDR3: CASSFGGGRETQYF
DNA: TGTGCCAGCAGCTTTGGGGGGGGCCGGGAGACCCAGTACTTC
D: NA
V: TRBV7-2
size: few
J: TRBJ2-5

CDR3: CASSSLPSVGSGRGGEQFF
DNA: TGTGCCAGCAGCTCCCTCCCGTCCGTTGGTAGCGGGAGGGGCGGTGAGCAGTTCTTC
D: TRBD2
V: TRBV11-3
size: few
J: TRBJ2-1

CDR3: CASSPNTDTQYF
DNA: TGCGCCAGCAGCCCAAACACAGATACGCAGTATTTT
D: NA
V: TRBV5-1
size: few
J: TRBJ2-3

CDR3: CGNRGDTGELFF
DNA: TGTGGTAACAGGGGTGACACCGGGGAGCTGTTTTTT
D: TRBD1
V: TRBV2
size: few
J: TRBJ2-2

CDR3: CSVGGTGYGYTF
DNA: TGCAGCGTTGGCGGGACAGGCTATGGCTACACCTTC
D: TRBD1
V: TRBV29-1
size: NA
J: TRBJ1-2

CDR3: CASSVASGGPYEQYF
DNA: TGCGCCAGCAGCGTAGCCAGCGGGGGGCCCTACGAGCAGTACTTC
D: TRBD2
V: TRBV5-1
size: few
J: TRBJ2-7

CDR3: CASSLRFTDTQYF
DNA: TGTGCCAGCAGCTTGCGGTTCACAGATACGCAGTATTTT
D: NA
V: TRBV11-1
size: NA
J: TRBJ2-3

CDR3: CASSSGLNTGELFF
DNA: TGTGCCAGCAGCTCGGGACTGAACACCGGGGAGCTGTTTTTT
D: NA
V: TRBV27
size: NA
J: TRBJ2-2

CDR3: CASRAQGREGYTF
DNA: TGTGCCAGCAGGGCACAGGGGAGAGAGGGCTACACCTTC
D: TRBD1
V: TRBV2
size: few
J: TRBJ1-2

CDR3: CASSEGTGGAYEQYF
DNA: TGTGCCAGCAGCGAAGGGACAGGGGGGGCCTACGAGCAGTACTTC
D: TRBD1
V: TRBV9
size: once
J: TRBJ2-7

CDR3: CSVGRTSGQETQYF
DNA: TGCAGCGTTGGACGGACTAGCGGGCAAGAGACCCAGTACTTC
D: TRBD2
V: TRBV29-1
size: NA
J: TRBJ2-5

CDR3: CAWSVGGTVDTQYF
DNA: TGTGCCTGGAGTGTCGGCGGGACCGTGGATACGCAGTATTTT
D: NA
V: TRBV30
size: NA
J: TRBJ2-3

CDR3: CASSRGRLASSNEQFF
DNA: TGTGCCAGCAGTCGTGGCCGACTAGCGAGTTCCAATGAGCAGTTCTTC
D: TRBD2
V: TRBV27
size: NA
J: TRBJ2-1

CDR3: CASSLRQGPNEQFF
DNA: TGTGCCAGCAGCTTGCGACAGGGACCCAATGAGCAGTTCTTC
D: TRBD1
V: TRBV7-2
size: NA
J: TRBJ2-1

CDR3: CASRGGGTGGQETQYF
DNA: TGTGCCAGCAGGGGGGGTGGGACAGGGGGTCAAGAGACCCAGTACTTC
D: TRBD1
V: TRBV25-1
size: NA
J: TRBJ2-5

CDR3: CASSPRQGDEKLFF
DNA: TGTGCCAGCTCTCCGAGACAGGGCGATGAAAAACTGTTTTTT
D: TRBD1
V: TRBV18
size: few
J: TRBJ1-4

CDR3: CSVRTPLTEAFF
DNA: TGCAGCGTTAGGACTCCCCTCACTGAAGCTTTCTTT
D: NA
V: TRBV29-1
size: few
J: TRBJ1-1

CDR3: CASSDRGGPQEQFF
DNA: TGTGCCAGCAGCGACAGGGGAGGACCTCAGGAGCAGTTCTTC
D: TRBD1
V: TRBV5-5
size: few
J: TRBJ2-1

CDR3: CASTLGQWPDTQYF
DNA: TGTGCCAGCACCCTGGGACAGTGGCCAGATACGCAGTATTTT
D: TRBD1
V: TRBV2
size: few
J: TRBJ2-3

CDR3: CASSLGQGNNQPQHF
DNA: TGCGCCAGCAGCTTAGGGCAGGGCAATAATCAGCCCCAGCATTTT
D: NA
V: TRBV5-1
size: few
J: TRBJ1-5

CDR3: CATSRGAGISTDTQYF
DNA: TGTGCCACCAGCAGAGGAGCGGGAATAAGCACAGATACGCAGTATTTT
D: TRBD2
V: TRBV15
size: NA
J: TRBJ2-3

CDR3: CASSVSRAGGHTGELFF
DNA: TGTGCCAGCAGCGTATCGAGAGCGGGAGGGCACACCGGGGAGCTGTTTTTT
D: TRBD2
V: TRBV9
size: NA
J: TRBJ2-2

CDR3: CASSPREYSGLSYSYEQYF
DNA: TGTGCCAGCTCACCGAGAGAATATAGCGGACTTAGCTACTCCTACGAGCAGTACTTC
D: NA
V: TRBV18
size: NA
J: TRBJ2-7

CDR3: CASSLSGYNEQFF
DNA: TGCGCCAGCAGCTTGTCGGGGTACAATGAGCAGTTCTTC
D: NA
V: TRBV5-1
size: few
J: TRBJ2-1

CDR3: CAWSSRGNQPQHF
DNA: TGTGCCTGGAGTAGTAGGGGGAATCAGCCCCAGCATTTT
D: NA
V: TRBV30
size: NA
J: TRBJ1-5

CDR3: CASSYSAGRGTGELFF
DNA: TGTGCCAGCAGTTACTCGGCGGGGAGGGGGACCGGGGAGCTGTTTTTT
D: NA
V: TRBV6-6
size: NA
J: TRBJ2-2

CDR3: CASSQGTGIRITNEKLFF
DNA: TGCGCCAGCAGCCAGGGGACAGGGATAAGGATCACTAATGAAAAACTGTTTTTT
D: TRBD1
V: TRBV4-3
size: NA
J: TRBJ1-4

CDR3: CASSVEGDYGYTF
DNA: TGTGCCAGCAGCGTCGAGGGTGACTATGGCTACACCTTC
D: NA
V: TRBV9
size: few
J: TRBJ1-2

CDR3: CASSQTRTSGGYEQYF
DNA: TGCGCCAGCAGCCAGACTCGGACTAGCGGGGGTTACGAGCAGTACTTC
D: TRBD2
V: TRBV4-3
size: NA
J: TRBJ2-7

CDR3: CASSTRSRHSSYEQYF
DNA: TGTGCCAGCAGCACCCGATCTAGGCATAGCTCCTACGAGCAGTACTTC
D: NA
V: TRBV11-2
size: few
J: TRBJ2-7

CDR3: CASSQVGPGQGAQDTEAFF
DNA: TGTGCCAGCAGCCAAGTCGGCCCGGGACAGGGGGCGCAGGACACTGAAGCTTTCTTT
D: TRBD1
V: TRBV4-2
size: few
J: TRBJ1-1

CDR3: CASSQEGFGRLNYGYTF
DNA: TGCGCCAGCAGCCAAGAAGGATTCGGCAGGCTGAACTATGGCTACACCTTC
D: NA
V: TRBV4-1
size: few
J: TRBJ1-2

CDR3: CASTRGIQTVYNEQFF
DNA: TGCGCCAGCACCCGGGGGATTCAGACAGTTTACAATGAGCAGTTCTTC
D: NA
V: TRBV5-1
size: NA
J: TRBJ2-1

CDR3: CAWRGTTYEQFF
DNA: TGTGCCTGGAGAGGGACTACCTATGAGCAGTTCTTC
D: TRBD2
V: TRBV30
size: NA
J: TRBJ2-1